This TCR beta chain was identified during a study of T cells in Graves' hyperthyroidism and ophthalmopathy. General study findings and limits: Expanded thyroid clonotypes (above 0.001) were mostly also found in blood.

In this sample, this clonotype turned up a few times. Its antigen is not known. Germline V gene sequence: CDR1 MNHNS, CDR2 SASEGT. V gave up 8 bases and J gave up 8 bases, with 13 bases separating them. The CDR3 totals 12 residues. Amplification of TCR beta CDR3 regions used RNA as the template. Carried out on the TCR CDR3, a first-round RT-PCR used the HTBI primer set. MiXCR, run by TCRdb on the multiplex PCR reads, gives a single entry per CDR3 protein. Of a few hundred thousand distinct CDR3 sequences listed, approximately 16% were seen once; the top ten hold around 3.3%. Out of over 9 ml of fresh peripheral blood came the PBMCs.

The chain links TRBV6-1 to TRBJ2-4; maybe TRBD1 (6 bases). The sequence was obtained from a woman between 40 and 50 years old with Graves' ophthalmopathy. What was sequenced was blood. The CDR3 sequence is CASLVGGDIQYF. Written as DNA, the CDR3 is TGTGCCAGCTTAGTTGGGGGCGACATTCAGTACTTC.